These T cell receptor beta chains were read from a single sample in a study of blood T cell repertoires in COVID-19. The table came from immunoSEQ multiplex PCR; TCRdb's copy has only in-frame clones and leaves some out. The table records under 200,000 clones, roughly 84% of them present only once. Sequenced: peripheral blood. The receptors were gathered from a man younger than 35 with active or convalescent COVID-19. Both conserved end residues are part of each CDR3. A D gene is named only where the DNA matches it firmly. Expanded clones get a size class; other rows say once, few or many, or leave the size out.

TRBV2	NA	TRBJ1-3	NA	CASSDDSNSGNTIYF	TGTGCCAGCAGTGACGACTCGAACTCTGGAAACACCATATATTTT
TRBV9	NA	TRBJ1-1	many	CASSVGSGHLTTEAFF	TGTGCCAGCAGCGTAGGATCAGGCCACCTGACCACTGAAGCTTTCTTT
TRBV13	NA	TRBJ2-7	NA	CASSWASHSYEQYF	TGTGCCAGCAGCTGGGCGTCCCACTCCTACGAGCAGTACTTC
TRBV6-5	NA	TRBJ2-2	once	CASSYSPRAGELFF	TGTGCCAGCAGTTACTCCCCCCGGGCCGGGGAGCTGTTTTTT
TRBV6-5	TRBD1	TRBJ2-7	NA	CASSYSGRGQYEQYF	TGTGCCAGCAGTTACTCTGGCAGGGGGCAATACGAGCAGTACTTC
TRBV10-1	TRBD2	TRBJ2-7	NA	CASNTGTRDGAEQYF	TGCGCCAGCAATACCGGGACTAGAGACGGGGCCGAGCAGTACTTC
TRBV14	TRBD2	TRBJ2-1	NA	CASSQELATSGRYNEQFF	TGTGCCAGCAGCCAAGAATTAGCGACTAGCGGACGCTACAATGAGCAGTTCTTC
TRBV6-2/TRBV6-3	TRBD2	TRBJ2-1	NA	CASSPTSGRGSEQFF	TGTGCCAGCAGTCCGACTAGCGGGAGAGGGAGTGAGCAGTTCTTC
TRBV2	TRBD1	TRBJ2-5	NA	CASTPQGAGETQYF	TGTGCCAGCACCCCCCAGGGGGCCGGAGAGACCCAGTACTTC
TRBV7-2	TRBD1	TRBJ1-1	NA	CASSLLGTGGFGNTEAFF	TGTGCCAGCAGCTTACTTGGGACAGGGGGATTCGGGAACACTGAAGCTTTCTTT
TRBV5-4	NA	TRBJ2-6	NA	CASSLDRQGTSSGANVLTF	TGTGCCAGCAGCTTGGACCGGCAGGGAACGTCCTCTGGGGCCAACGTCCTGACTTTC
TRBV20-1	NA	TRBJ1-1	NA	CSASMANLMNTEAFF	TGCAGTGCTAGTATGGCCAACCTTATGAACACTGAAGCTTTCTTT
TRBV3-1/TRBV3-2	NA	TRBJ1-5	NA	CASSQQRSGQPQHF	TGTGCCAGCAGCCAACAGAGGTCGGGGCAGCCCCAGCATTTT
TRBV5-4	NA	TRBJ1-2	few	CASSLGGSFRRGYTF	TGTGCCAGCAGCTTGGGTGGCAGTTTTAGGCGGGGCTACACCTTC
TRBV6-5	NA	TRBJ2-1	NA	CASSYVLGGREQFF	TGTGCCAGCAGTTACGTCCTAGGGGGACGGGAGCAGTTCTTC
TRBV6-4	TRBD2	TRBJ2-1	NA	CASSDEGYRRGAYNEQFF	TGTGCCAGCAGTGACGAGGGATATCGCCGGGGGGCCTACAATGAGCAGTTCTTC
TRBV5-1	TRBD2	TRBJ2-2	NA	CASSKGLAGSNTGELFF	TGCGCCAGCAGCAAAGGACTAGCGGGAAGCAACACCGGGGAGCTGTTTTTT
TRBV30	TRBD2	TRBJ2-1	once	CAFDSGASGWDEQFF	TGTGCCTTTGATTCAGGGGCTAGCGGGTGGGATGAGCAGTTCTTC